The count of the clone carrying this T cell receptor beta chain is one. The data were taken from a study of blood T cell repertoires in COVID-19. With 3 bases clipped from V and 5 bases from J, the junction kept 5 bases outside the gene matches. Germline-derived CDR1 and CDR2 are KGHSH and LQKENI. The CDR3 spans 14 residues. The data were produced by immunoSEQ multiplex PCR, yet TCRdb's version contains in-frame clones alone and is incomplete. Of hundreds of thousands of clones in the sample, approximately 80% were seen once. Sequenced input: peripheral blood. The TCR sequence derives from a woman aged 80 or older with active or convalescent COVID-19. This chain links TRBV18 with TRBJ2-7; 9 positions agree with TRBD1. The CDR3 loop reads CASSPGQGRHEQYF. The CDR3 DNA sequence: TGTGCCAGCTCACCGGGACAGGGTAGGCACGAGCAGTACTTC.